What follows describes a single T cell receptor beta chain. Its matching antigen is unknown. Primers for the PCR totalled 60 Vbeta and 13 Jbeta. Sequencing used immunoSEQ multiplex PCR; TCRdb keeps in-frame clones, though not all of them. The repertoire has about 150,000 clones, roughly 9.6% of them found once; the top ten carry approximately 7.5%. The data originate from a study of cytomegalovirus exposure and HLA in healthy donors. Notes on the study in general: Based on reports, TCR beta sequences accurately predicted HLA-A and HLA-B alleles for most subjects. Within a later analysis, the majority of CMV-associated TCR beta chains appeared HLA-restricted. In a later analysis, HLA-C alleles had the fewest associated TCRs, DRB1 alleles the most.

Trimming cost V 5 bases and J 4 bases, with 17 bases left between them. From germline, CDR1 is PRHDT and CDR2 FYEKMQ (reference sequence). This CDR3 has 16 residues. Sequenced input: PBMCs. The V and J genes are TRBV13 and TRBJ2-2, with D perhaps matching TRBD1 (5 bases). The receptor was derived from a woman aged 40 to 49 in good health and CMV-seropositive. CDR3 in DNA: TGTGCCAGCAGCACTGGGGCCTTTGCGAGCACCGGGGAGCTGTTTTTT. Protein sequence: CASSTGAFASTGELFF.